Listed below are T cell receptor beta chains from one sample, sequenced in a study of cytomegalovirus exposure and HLA in healthy donors. Repertoires were generated with immunoSEQ multiplex PCR, while TCRdb's copy carries only in-frame clones and drops some. The sample includes about 110,000 clones, 60% to 80% of them seen just once. The sequenced sample was PBMCs. The receptors originated from a man aged 45-65 years in good health and CMV-seropositive. CDR3s include the opening cysteine and the closing phenylalanine or tryptophan. Each record gives: V gene, CDR3 length, CDR3 protein.

V: TRBV13; length: 14; CDR3: CASSSRRSTDTQYF
V: TRBV28; length: 16; CDR3: CASSSGTGGGYTEAFF
V: TRBV19; length: 16; CDR3: CASSIVRTLMNTEAFF
V: TRBV6-5; length: 15; CDR3: CASKDLRGSRHEQFF
V: TRBV29-1; length: 13; CDR3: CSVEDRGLYGYTF
V: TRBV5-1; length: 15; CDR3: CASSRGQPAGNTIYF
V: TRBV5-1; length: 15; CDR3: CASSLAQGVSYEQYF
V: TRBV7-9; length: 16; CDR3: CASSTGQSNSNQPQHF
V: TRBV5-1; length: 13; CDR3: CATSQQGGNEQFF
V: TRBV19; length: 15; CDR3: CASSTPRAGTYGYTF
V: TRBV19; length: 14; CDR3: CASSMGDRQGRAFF
V: TRBV6-5; length: 13; CDR3: CASCQGPRAGYTF
V: TRBV14; length: 16; CDR3: CASSQGRLASYNEQFF
V: TRBV19; length: 15; CDR3: CASRRVAGGQETQYF
V: TRBV5-1; length: 15; CDR3: CASSLEPGRANEQYF
V: TRBV19; length: 11; CDR3: CASADIDGYTF
V: TRBV6-5; length: 15; CDR3: CASSITLARRGEQYF
V: TRBV15; length: 14; CDR3: CATSRGGRDSPLHF